These 21 T cell receptor beta chains were sequenced from one sample in a study of cytomegalovirus exposure and HLA in healthy donors. PCR used 60 Vbeta primers and 13 Jbeta primers. Clones were read by immunoSEQ multiplex PCR, and TCRdb kept only the in-frame ones, dropping some. The top ten clones hold 1.5% to 2% of a sample with 140,000 to 150,000 clones, approximately 80% of them seen once. Sequencing was performed on PBMCs. These receptors were obtained from a woman between 40 and 50 years old in good health and CMV-seronegative.

The gene calls are TRBV19 and TRBJ1-5; 8 nucleotides match TRBD1. The CDR3 spans 17 residues. J lost 3 bases, V lost 6 bases, and 13 bases had no gene match. CDR1 is LNHDA and CDR2 is SQIVND in the germline V gene (reference sequence). CDR3 region: CASSYESRGLSNQPQHF. The DNA of the CDR3 is TGTGCCAGTAGCTACGAGTCCAGGGGGCTTTCCAATCAGCCCCAGCATTTT.

The gene calls are TRBV4-1 and TRBJ2-2, with 7 bases matching TRBD2. V was clipped by 0 bases and J by 7 bases; unmatched bases: 5. The CDR3 runs to 15 residues. The germline V gene has CDR1 MGHRA and CDR2 YSYEKL. CDR3 coding DNA: TGCGCCAGCAGCCAAGAGGGGAGGGGATTCGGGGAGCTGTTTTTT. Translating gives CASSQEGRGFGELFF.

V gene TRBV6-6 combines with J gene TRBJ2-7, with TRBD1 matching over 12 bases. Germline CDR1 MNHNY, CDR2 SVGAGI (reference sequence). V gave up 5 bases and J gave up 2 bases; unmatched junction bases: 7. CDR3 length: 16 residues. The DNA for the CDR3 is TGTGCCAGCAGTGCCCCGGGACAGGGGGCCACCTACGAGCAGTACTTC. Protein sequence: CASSAPGQGATYEQYF.

In its sample, this clone was seen a few times. This rearrangement joins TRBV14 to TRBJ2-3; TRBD2 might be the D (6 bases). V lost 3 bases to trimming and J lost 0 bases, with 16 bases between them. The length of the CDR3 is 17 residues. Germline CDR1 SGHDN, CDR2 FVKESK. The CDR3: CASSQWDLGASTDTQYF. CDR3 bases: TGTGCCAGCAGCCAGTGGGACTTAGGAGCTAGCACAGATACGCAGTATTTT.

J is TRBJ2-7 and V is TRBV27; 7 bases map to TRBD1. Germline V gives CDR1 MNHEY, CDR2 SMNVEV (reference sequence). Trimming removed 5 bases from V and 3 bases from J; junction bases left unmatched: 7. This CDR3 has 14 residues. The CDR3 DNA sequence: TGTGCCAGCAGTCGGACAGGCCTAAGCTACGAGCAGTACTTC. This translates into CASSRTGLSYEQYF.

The DNA of the CDR3 is TGTGCCACCCAACAGGGGGTAATCGCCATCCGCGAGCAGTACTTC. Amino acid sequence: CATQQGVIAIREQYF. The chain couples TRBV5-8 to TRBJ2-7, with 8 bases matching TRBD1. Unmatched junction bases numbered 17, after V lost 9 bases and J lost 6 bases. The CDR3 is made up of 15 amino acids. The germline V gene encodes CDR1 SGHTS and CDR2 YDEGEE.

This clone appeared a few times. The V and J genes are TRBV5-1 and TRBJ2-1; D unclear. The germline V and J ends were trimmed by 5 bases and 0 bases, with 6 bases remaining between them. Germline V gives CDR1 SGHRS, CDR2 YFSETQ. The CDR3 has 13 amino acids. The CDR3 sequence is CASSASSYNEQFF. As DNA, the CDR3 is TGCGCCAGCAGTGCCAGCTCCTACAATGAGCAGTTCTTC.

The V and J genes are TRBV18 and TRBJ2-5; 11 nucleotides match TRBD1. V trimming: 1 base; J trimming: 2 bases; junction bases outside the gene matches: 6. This CDR3 is built from 17 residues. Germline CDR1 reads KGHSH; CDR2 reads LQKENI. This CDR3 reads CASSPRDRGVTQETQYF. The CDR3 nucleotides read TGTGCCAGCTCACCACGGGACAGGGGGGTGACTCAAGAGACCCAGTACTTC. The whole variable domain, remainder taken from reference TRBV18 and TRBJ2-5, is NAGVMQNPRHLVRRRGQEARLRCSPMKGHSHVYWYRQLPEEGLKFMVYLQKENIIDESGMPKERFSAEFPKEGPSILRIQQVVRGDSAAYFCASSPRDRGVTQETQYFGPGTRLLVL.

This clone was detected only a few times. The gene calls are TRBV19 and TRBJ1-4, with D unclear. V was pared by 4 bases and J by 6 bases, with 15 bases between. The CDR3 extends over 15 amino acids. Germline assignment: CDR1 LNHDA and CDR2 SQIVND (reference sequence). This chain's CDR3 is CASSTSGIPHEKLFF. The CDR3 region has the DNA TGTGCCAGTAGTACAAGCGGGATTCCTCATGAAAAACTGTTTTTT.

J is TRBJ2-7 and V is TRBV28; 9 bases align to TRBD2. From germline, CDR1 is MDHEN and CDR2 SYDVKM. V trimming: 4 bases; J trimming: 6 bases; junction bases outside the gene matches: 13. The CDR3 contains 16 residues. The CDR3 reads CASSSNQRGESGEQYF. CDR3 in DNA: TGTGCCAGCAGTTCAAATCAGCGGGGGGAATCGGGCGAGCAGTACTTC.

The sample holds one count of this clone. The chain combines TRBV6-1 with TRBJ2-5, with 9 bases that match TRBD2. From germline, CDR1 is MNHNS and CDR2 SASEGT. CDR3 length equals 16 residues. J lost 6 bases, V lost 3 bases, and 11 bases had no gene match. CDR3 sequence: CASSEGSGGFLKTQYF. The CDR3 DNA follows: TGTGCCAGCAGTGAGGGTAGCGGGGGTTTTTTGAAGACCCAGTACTTC.

With regard to this clone: A junction boundary mismatches the germline segment, possibly from a read error. The rearrangement uses TRBV7-9 and TRBJ2-7; D might be TRBD2 (7 bases). Looked up from germline, CDR1 is SEHNR and CDR2 is FQNEAQ (reference sequence). The CDR3 sequence is 15 residues long. The CDR3 DNA reads TGTTCCAGCAGCTCTGAACCGGGGGGCCCCTACGAGCAGTACTTC. It specifies CSSSSEPGGPYEQYF.

The V call is TRBV6-1, the J call TRBJ1-3, with D unclear. V was shortened by 4 bases and J by 4 bases, with 14 bases between the two germline ends. From germline, CDR1 is MNHNS and CDR2 SASEGT. The CDR3 is 15 residues long. The CDR3: CASSVRLLSGNTIYF. CDR3 DNA sequence: TGTGCCAGCAGTGTCCGACTGCTTTCGGGAAACACCATATATTTT.

The CDR3 sequence: CRASHTGETGTEAFF. CDR3 coding DNA: TGCAGAGCAAGTCATACGGGGGAGACCGGCACTGAAGCTTTCTTT. This chain uses TRBV29-1 with TRBJ1-1; possibly TRBD1 for D (5 bases). CDR1 and CDR2 (germline): SQVTM, ANQGSEA. The length of the CDR3 is 15 residues. Complete variable domain (other parts from reference TRBV29-1 and TRBJ1-1): SAVISQKPSRDICQRGTSLTIQCQVDSQVTMMFWYRQQPGQSLTLIATANQGSEATYESGFVIDKFPISRPNLTFSTLTVSNMSPEDSSIYLCRASHTGETGTEAFFGQGTRLTVV.

J is TRBJ2-3 and V is TRBV5-1; D remains ambiguous. The germline V and J ends were trimmed by 4 bases and 1 base, with 7 bases remaining between them. From germline, CDR1 is SGHRS and CDR2 YFSETQ. The CDR3 totals 13 residues. This chain's CDR3 is CASSAPGTDTQYF. The CDR3 DNA is TGCGCCAGCAGCGCCCCAGGCACAGATACGCAGTATTTT.

The chain has TRBV18 and TRBJ1-1; D is uncertain. The CDR3 contains 17 residues. Germline V gene sequence: CDR1 KGHSH, CDR2 LQKENI. Trimming shortened V by 6 bases and J by 4 bases, and 24 bases separated the two germline ends. CDR3 residues: CASSPREGFGSITEAFF. The CDR3, as DNA: TGTGCCAGCTCCCCCCGGGAGGGATTCGGGTCTATCACTGAAGCTTTCTTT.

This chain connects TRBV21-1 to TRBJ1-2. TRBV21-1 is annotated as a pseudogene. The CDR3 extends over 19 amino acids. This chain's CDR3 is CASSNPVGGADSILYGYTF. The CDR3 bases are TGTGCCAGCAGCAATCCCGTAGGGGGGGCGGATTCAATCCTGTATGGCTACACCTTC.

This clone appeared once. The gene calls are TRBV18 and TRBJ1-3, with D hard to call. Germline lookup yields CDR1 KGHSH and CDR2 LQKENI. Deletions cut 3 bases from V and 0 bases from J, with 15 bases between. The CDR3 contains 17 residues. CDR3: CASSPRHGPDSGNTIYF. CDR3 in DNA: TGTGCCAGCTCACCGAGACATGGCCCTGACTCTGGAAACACCATATATTTT.

This clone turned up a few times. The CDR3 loop reads CASSLGTAEAYEQYF. The CDR3 bases are TGCGCCAGCAGCCTTGGGACAGCCGAGGCCTACGAGCAGTACTTC. The chain employs TRBV4-1 and TRBJ2-7, with TRBD1 matching over 7 bases. V lost 4 bases, J lost 2 bases, and 8 bases stayed unmatched. CDR3 length equals 15 residues. Germline V gene sequence: CDR1 MGHRA, CDR2 YSYEKL.

CDR3 nucleotide sequence: TGTGCCAGCAGTTTAGGGAGATCCTACGAGCAGTACTTC. Amino acid sequence: CASSLGRSYEQYF. The chain uses TRBV27 and TRBJ2-7; tentative D call: TRBD2 (5 bases). Germline-derived CDR1 and CDR2 are MNHEY and SMNVEV (reference sequence). Trimming pared 2 bases from V and 1 base from J, leaving 6 bases between. This CDR3 is built from 13 residues.

The chain uses TRBV5-4 and TRBJ1-6, with a weak D call TRBD1 (6 bases). The CDR3 spans 16 residues. V was cut by 1 base and J by 2 bases, with 10 bases left in between. Germline V gene sequence: CDR1 SGHNT, CDR2 YYREEE (reference sequence). CDR3 coding DNA: TGTGCCAGCAGCTTGCAGGGGAGAACCTATAATTCACCCCTCCACTTT. Translation: CASSLQGRTYNSPLHF. Looking up the rest from reference TRBV5-4 and TRBJ1-6 gives the full variable domain: ETGVTQSPTHLIKTRGQQVTLRCSSQSGHNTVSWYQQALGQGPQFIFQYYREEENGRGNFPPRFSGLQFPNYSSELNVNALELDDSALYLCASSLQGRTYNSPLHFGNGTRLTVT.